This TCR beta chain was recorded in a study of T cell repertoires in cytomegalovirus infection. V was clipped by 4 bases and J by 3 bases; unmatched bases: 7. Germline-derived CDR1 and CDR2 are SGHTS and YDEGEE. The CDR3 totals 14 residues. TCRdb itself ran the reads through MiXCR, one entry per CDR3 protein. The sample shows 150,000 to 200,000 distinct CDR3 sequences, 13% to 15% of them seen only once. This TCR was recovered from a human donor in good health (CMV status not recorded). Some clones in this sample may be carry-over from other donors' samples. J is TRBJ2-7 and V is TRBV5-8, with 7 positions matching TRBD1. Sequences were obtained from PBMCs. CDR3 coding DNA: TGTGCCAGCAGCCCTGGACAGGTGGTCTACGAGCAGTACTTC. Protein product: CASSPGQVVYEQYF. Full variable domain (remainder filled in from reference TRBV5-8 and TRBJ2-7): EAGVTQSPTHLIKTRGQQATLRCSPISGHTSVYWYQQALGLGLQFLLWYDEGEERNRGNFPPRFSGRQFPNYSSELNVNALELEDSALYLCASSPGQVVYEQYFGPGTRLTVT.